This entry concerns a single T cell receptor (beta chain). Different DNA sequences within this sample yield the same CDR3. These data come from a study of blood T cell repertoires in COVID-19. V was clipped by 4 bases and J by 0 bases; unmatched bases: 3. Germline V CDR1 and CDR2: SGHRS, YFSETQ. The CDR3 sequence is 15 residues long. Authors' methods: By means of reference gene primer amplification, nucleated cell counts were estimated. TCRdb's table, derived via immunoSEQ multiplex PCR, lists solely in-frame clones and lacks some. V and J calls and clone size are given by that table; D and trimming were obtained from the DNA. The sample holds approximately 210,000 clones, about 91% seen once.

This chain uses TRBV5-1 with TRBJ1-1, with TRBD1 matching over 10 bases. The TCR comes from a woman aged 40 to 50 with acute or convalescent COVID-19. Sequenced: peripheral blood. The CDR3 nucleotides read TGCGCCAGCAGCCCGGGACAGGGGTTGAACACTGAAGCTTTCTTT. This sequence encodes CASSPGQGLNTEAFF.